This TCR beta chain was sequenced in a study of T cell responses to AZD1222 COVID-19 vaccine (dated by TCRdb to 2020 to 2022). Notes on the research overall: Because spike-specific TCR depth and breadth did not differ between the two schedules, AZD1222 recipients who got a second dose at roughly 4 weeks were pooled with those who got a second dose at roughly 12 weeks. A total of under 250 trial participants underwent TCR sequencing, of whom more than 200 had received two doses of AZD1222 and about 25 had received two doses of the MenACWY control vaccine. Trial participants were enrolled by age into subgroups of 18-55, 56-69 and 70-plus years, and around 140, 26 and 57 TCR-sequenced participants, respectively, were included in these subgroups.

The CDR3 regions of human TCRbeta chains were subjected to immunosequencing. On the authors' methods: Repertoire TCRs were checked for matches against a reference library of SARS-CoV-2-specific TCRs that had been generated using the MIRA antigen-specificity platform. Breadth was defined as the fraction of unique TCRs that were SARS-CoV-2-associated, and depth was defined as the fraction of total T cells that were SARS-CoV-2-associated. Using the MIRA data, each spike-specific TCR was mapped to the spike region that the TCR reacts to and placed in a CD4 or CD8 class. Log10-transformed breadth and depth values were compared by one-way ANOVA with Sidak's multiple comparisons tests. Here the immuneACCESS table is served through TCRdb, limited to in-frame sequences with V and J called. Missing clones are a known gap in these copies; in checked studies unresolved V genes cover under half, and the rest lacks a known reason. V and J calls plus clone size are reproduced from that table; the DNA served to infer D and trimming. The sample table records about 140,000 clones; 80% to 90% of these occur just once. 1.6% of the sample lies in the top ten.

This sample's time point label indicates: baseline before first vaccination. The vaccinee samples were drawn from two UK trials, COV001 and COV002, one of which was a single-blind randomized controlled phase 2/3 trial testing AZD1222 (ChAdOx1 nCoV-19) in healthy adults. For TCRbeta chain sequencing, PBMC samples from trial participants were taken at day 0 and at day 28 after the second dose. Of note for this clone: Its specific antigen is unknown. The record has no base qualities; no much larger clone is one base away.

Here is what the overall study found, with its caveats: In the small 56-69-year group, the increase in depth fell short of significance, most likely because of low power. Because no day 14 peak-response samples were available, the repertoires could be characterized only after the peak T cell response. Reportedly, close to half of the unique spike-specific TCRs recognized epitopes lying outside the regions that are mutated in the B.1.351 and B.1.1.7 variants. The whole spike protein was spanned by vaccine-associated CD4 TCRs, and dominant responses were seen in regions 160-218 and 743-854. Most participants were white British and females outnumbered males, and the authors suggested that clonal diversity may have been underestimated. A significant rise in spike-specific TCR breadth and depth was observed after two AZD1222 doses relative to day 0 and relative to MenACWY recipients. Only a handful of AZD1222 recipients were SARS-CoV-2 seropositive at baseline, limiting conclusions about previously exposed vaccinees.

V and J lose 3 bases and 2 bases, and a span of 11 bases separates them. CDR1 and CDR2 are drawn from the germline V gene (reference sequence): DFQATT, SNEGSKA. Including cysteine and phenylalanine, the CDR3 has 13 amino acids. Only CDR3 DNA is held: 39 bases, read in frame from base 1. The sequence links TRBV20-1 to TRBJ2-7; TRBD2 could be the D gene, as 6 bases match. This sample comprised peripheral blood, obtained on day 0 of AZD1222 vaccination. This receptor was obtained from an adult in good health. The CDR3 sequence is CSASSGLTYEQYF. The DNA sequence follows: TGCAGTGCTAGTAGCGGCCTCACCTACGAGCAGTACTTC.